This T cell receptor (beta chain) was sequenced in a study of T cell responses to AZD1222 COVID-19 vaccine. Findings of the study overall: Dominant at 160-218 and 743-854, vaccine-associated CD4 TCRs also spanned spike. Scientists sampled the repertoires only once the peak T cell response had passed. Donors were chiefly white British, with a greater number of females, and clonal diversity was perhaps underestimated.

V lost 7 bases and J lost 10; bases outside the gene matches: 3. CDR1 is SGDLS, CDR2 YYNGEE, per germline. This CDR3 has 13 residues. This clone has a single count. Its antigen is as yet unknown. The assay was immunoSEQ multiplex PCR, and TCRdb's table has in-frame clones only and misses some. The top ten hold approximately 6.3% of the sample, which has about 90,000 clones, around 90% seen once. The clonotype originates from an adult in good health. This chain joins TRBV9 and TRBJ2-1; 15 bases map to TRBD2. The sequenced sample was peripheral blood, obtained on day 0 of AZD1222 vaccination. CDR3 sequence: CASLGLAGGEQFF. As DNA, the CDR3 is TGTGCCAGCCTGGGACTAGCGGGAGGAGAGCAGTTCTTC.